The clone carrying this TCR beta chain was seen a handful of times. The antigen is unknown. Profiling relied on immunoSEQ multiplex PCR, and the TCRdb table lists in-frame clones only, not all of them. The data show around 81,000 clones, 60% to 80% seen once. The data belong to a study of vaccination effects on CD4 cells after COVID-19. Findings of the study overall: Clonal contraction was marked in infection- and vaccine-induced clones late after vaccination.

The CDR3 is made up of 13 amino acids. Germline CDR1 reads MNHEY; CDR2 reads SMNVEV (reference sequence). With 5 bases clipped from V and 14 bases from J, the junction kept 11 bases outside the gene matches. Peptide-pool stimulation followed by sequencing identified expanded antigen-specific CD4+ clonotypes in the ViraFEST assay. The culture ran for 10 days before CD4+ T cells were isolated. Participants were vaccinated with two doses of either the BNT162b2 or mRNA-1273 vaccine. The healthy vaccine recipients, who had no prior SARS-CoV-2 infection, showed negative nucleocapsid antibodies. In the cultures, half the medium was exchanged for IL-2 medium on days 3 and 7.

The sequence came from a human donor who received a COVID-19 vaccine. The chain combines TRBV27 with TRBJ2-3, with 9 bases fitting TRBD1. Sequencing was performed on CD4+ T cells from PBMCs cultured with HCoV-OC43 spike peptides, taken after COVID-19 vaccination. Indicated subset: HCoV-OC43 spike overlapping peptide pool stimulation. CDR3 sequence: CASSPLDRGSMYF. As DNA, the CDR3 is TGTGCCAGCAGTCCCCTCGACAGGGGGTCGATGTATTTT.